This T cell receptor beta chain was found in a study of cytomegalovirus exposure and HLA in healthy donors. Study details: HLA-typed donors were the source of about 85 million unique TCRs, which an early data release held. There were more than 350 genotyped donors. Of these, 81% fell in the genetic ancestry cluster associated with self-reported Caucasian donors. Study-wide results and caveats: The classifier reportedly diagnosed cytomegalovirus status with high specificity and sensitivity. Association of about 17,000 TCR beta sequences with HLA alleles was found at 0.05 false discovery rate in a later analysis.

Comments on this clone: The antigen is not known.

The CDR3 extends over 15 amino acids. From germline, CDR1 is LNHDA and CDR2 SQIVND (reference sequence). The germline V and J ends were trimmed by 3 bases and 0 bases, with 9 bases remaining between them. The PCR had 60 Vbeta and 13 Jbeta primers. Some clones are missing from TCRdb's copy, which holds only in-frame ones; the method was immunoSEQ multiplex PCR. The sample lists approximately 100,000 clones; approximately 68% were seen once. The receptor was isolated from a woman younger than 35 in good health and CMV-seropositive. The J gene is TRBJ1-3, the V gene TRBV19, with D hard to call. The specimen sequenced was PBMCs. CDR3 amino acids: CASSISGFSGNTIYF. Written as DNA, the CDR3 is TGTGCCAGTAGTATTTCGGGGTTCTCTGGAAACACCATATATTTT.